This T cell receptor beta chain was identified in a study of a mutant IDH1 vaccine in newly diagnosed glioma. On the study more broadly: Vaccination started 4-6 weeks after radiotherapy alone, or with temozolomide cycles.

V was pared by 2 bases and J by 7 bases, with 11 bases of the junction left unmatched. Germline V gene data show CDR1 as LGHNA and CDR2 as YSLEER. The CDR3 contains 17 residues. As for this clone: Its antigen is unknown.

Described time point: week 5, during vaccination. Mutant IDH1 20-mer peptide, at 300 ug, made up each vaccine dose, with topical imiquimod. Profiling relied on immunoSEQ multiplex PCR, and the TCRdb table lists in-frame clones only, not all of them. The sample lists about 51,000 clones, roughly 73% occurring once. This TCR came from a man aged 45-65 years with glioma. The chain couples TRBV4-3 to TRBJ2-2; the match to TRBD1 covers 9 bases. Sequencing used PBMCs, obtained from a glioma patient whose treatment included an IDH1 peptide vaccine. CDR3 sequence reads: CASSQQSLQGAGGELFF. The DNA for the CDR3 is TGCGCCAGCAGCCAACAGTCGTTACAGGGGGCGGGCGGGGAGCTGTTTTTT.